One T cell receptor beta chain is described in this entry. The source of the sample is a study of cytomegalovirus exposure and HLA in healthy donors. TCRdb's table, derived via immunoSEQ multiplex PCR, lists solely in-frame clones and lacks some. The data show around 56,000 clones, roughly 89% seen once. Trimming left V 5 bases short and J 5 bases short, with 19 bases between. Germline CDR1 is SGHDT and CDR2 is YYEEEE. The CDR3 consists of 15 residues. The sequence was collected from a woman younger than 30 in good health and CMV-seronegative. The sample was PBMCs. This rearrangement joins TRBV5-6 to TRBJ1-1, with no clear D. CDR3 sequence: CASSPINPGGTEAFF. As DNA, the CDR3 is TGTGCCAGCAGTCCCATAAATCCCGGAGGTACTGAAGCTTTCTTT.